This T cell receptor beta chain stems from a study of PD-L1 blockade in urothelial cancer. The V gene lost 0 bases and the J gene lost 0 bases, with 10 bases spanning the gap. CDR3 length equals 15 residues. Germline V gene sequence: CDR1 SGHRS, CDR2 YFSETQ. The repertoire was sequenced with immunoSEQ multiplex PCR; TCRdb's copy has only in-frame clones and lacks some. The sample lists some 76,000 clones; about 89% were seen once. Here the sequenced sample was PBMCs, taken around atezolizumab (anti-PD-L1) treatment. The TCR sequence derives from a man aged 60 to 75 with urothelial cancer. V gene TRBV5-1 combines with J gene TRBJ2-7; the D gene is possibly TRBD1 (5 bases). CDR3 sequence reads: CASSLAPGSSYEQYF. The CDR3, as DNA: TGCGCCAGCAGCTTGGCCCCAGGGTCCTCCTACGAGCAGTACTTC.